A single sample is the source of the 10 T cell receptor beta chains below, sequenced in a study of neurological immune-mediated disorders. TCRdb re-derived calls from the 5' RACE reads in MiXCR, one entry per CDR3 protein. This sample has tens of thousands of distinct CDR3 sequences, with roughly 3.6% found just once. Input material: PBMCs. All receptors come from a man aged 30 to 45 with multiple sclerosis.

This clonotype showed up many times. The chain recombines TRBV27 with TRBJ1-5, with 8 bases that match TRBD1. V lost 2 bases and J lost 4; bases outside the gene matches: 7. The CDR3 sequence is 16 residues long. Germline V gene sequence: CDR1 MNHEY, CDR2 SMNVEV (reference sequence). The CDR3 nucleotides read TGTGCCAGCAGTTTAACTAACACAGGGGGTAATCAGCCCCAGCATTTT. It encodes CASSLTNTGGNQPQHF.

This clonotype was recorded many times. CDR3 bases: TGCAGTGCTAGCCCGACTAGGGGGTTAAGGATTCAGTACTTC. Encoded protein: CSASPTRGLRIQYF. The chain couples TRBV20-1 to TRBJ2-4; D may be TRBD1 or TRBD2 (6 bases each). Trimming shortened V by 3 bases and J by 10 bases, and 19 bases separated the two germline ends. The CDR3 extends over 14 amino acids. Germline lookup yields CDR1 DFQATT and CDR2 SNEGSKA (reference sequence).

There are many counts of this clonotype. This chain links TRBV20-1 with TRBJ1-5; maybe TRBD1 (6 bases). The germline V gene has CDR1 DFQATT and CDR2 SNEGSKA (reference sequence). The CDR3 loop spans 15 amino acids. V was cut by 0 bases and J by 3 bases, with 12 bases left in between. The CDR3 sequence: CSARDATGFNQPQHF. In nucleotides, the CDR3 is TGCAGTGCTAGAGACGCCACAGGGTTCAATCAGCCCCAGCATTTT.

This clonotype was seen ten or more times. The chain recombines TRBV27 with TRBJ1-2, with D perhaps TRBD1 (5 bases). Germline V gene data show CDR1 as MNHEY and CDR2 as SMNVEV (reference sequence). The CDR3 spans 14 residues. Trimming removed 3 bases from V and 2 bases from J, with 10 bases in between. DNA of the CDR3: TGTGCCAGCAGTTTGGCAGGGTCCAACTATGGCTACACCTTC. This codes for CASSLAGSNYGYTF.

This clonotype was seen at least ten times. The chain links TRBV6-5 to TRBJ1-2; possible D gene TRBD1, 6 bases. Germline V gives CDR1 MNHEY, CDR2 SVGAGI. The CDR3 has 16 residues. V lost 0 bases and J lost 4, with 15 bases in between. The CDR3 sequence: CASSYSLQGQFYGYTF. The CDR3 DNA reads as TGTGCCAGCAGTTACTCATTGCAGGGGCAATTCTATGGCTACACCTTC.

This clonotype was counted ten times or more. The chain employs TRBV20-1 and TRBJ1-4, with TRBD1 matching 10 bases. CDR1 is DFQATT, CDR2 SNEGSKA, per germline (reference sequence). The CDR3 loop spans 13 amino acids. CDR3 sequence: CSVADRGQEKLFF. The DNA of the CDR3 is TGCAGCGTAGCCGACAGGGGGCAAGAAAAACTGTTTTTT.

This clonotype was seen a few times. The CDR3 here is CASSYTDTGSSYTF. DNA for the CDR3: TGTGCCAGCAGTTACACCGACACCGGATCGAGCTACACCTTC. This sequence joins TRBV6-5 and TRBJ1-2; the D is unclear. The ends were cut back, 2 bases at V and 9 bases at J, with 16 bases in the middle. The CDR3 is made up of 14 amino acids. Germline V gives CDR1 MNHEY, CDR2 SVGAGI.

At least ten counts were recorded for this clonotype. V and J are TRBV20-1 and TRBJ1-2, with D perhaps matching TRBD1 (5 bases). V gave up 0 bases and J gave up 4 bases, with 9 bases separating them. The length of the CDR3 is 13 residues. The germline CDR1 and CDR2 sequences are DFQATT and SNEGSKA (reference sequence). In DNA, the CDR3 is TGCAGTGCTAGAGAAGGGGTCAGCTATGGCTACACCTTC. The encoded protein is CSAREGVSYGYTF.

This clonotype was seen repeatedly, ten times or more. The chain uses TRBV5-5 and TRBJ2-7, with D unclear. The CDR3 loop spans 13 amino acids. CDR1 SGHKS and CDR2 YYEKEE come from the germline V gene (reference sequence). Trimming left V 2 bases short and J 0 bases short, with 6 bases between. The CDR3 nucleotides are TGTGCCAGCAGCTTCGATCTCTCCTACGAGCAGTACTTC. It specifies CASSFDLSYEQYF.

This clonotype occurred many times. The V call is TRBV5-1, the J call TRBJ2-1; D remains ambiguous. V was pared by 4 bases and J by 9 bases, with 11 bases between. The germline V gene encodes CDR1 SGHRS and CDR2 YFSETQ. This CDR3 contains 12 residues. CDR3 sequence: CASSENLGEQFF. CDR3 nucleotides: TGCGCCAGCAGCGAAAACTTAGGTGAGCAGTTCTTC.